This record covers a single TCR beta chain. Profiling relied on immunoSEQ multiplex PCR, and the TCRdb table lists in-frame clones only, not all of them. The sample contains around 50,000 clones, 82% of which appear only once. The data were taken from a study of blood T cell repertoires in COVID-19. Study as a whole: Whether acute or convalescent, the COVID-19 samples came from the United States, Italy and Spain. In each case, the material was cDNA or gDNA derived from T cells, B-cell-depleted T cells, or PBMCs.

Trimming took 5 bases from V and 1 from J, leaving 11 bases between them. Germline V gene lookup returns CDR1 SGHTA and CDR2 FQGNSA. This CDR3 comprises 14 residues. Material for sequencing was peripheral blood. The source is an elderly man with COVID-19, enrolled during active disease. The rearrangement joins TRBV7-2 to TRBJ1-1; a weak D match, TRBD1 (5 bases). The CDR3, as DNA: TGTGCCAGCAGCAGCCCCAGGGAGAACACTGAAGCTTTCTTT. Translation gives CASSSPRENTEAFF.